One sample yielded the 32 T cell receptor beta chains listed below, sequenced in a study of cytomegalovirus exposure and HLA in healthy donors. Assay: immunoSEQ multiplex PCR; the TCRdb copy retains only in-frame clones and omits some. The sample yields around 240,000 clones, 90% seen once. Specimen: PBMCs. Receptors originate from a woman younger than 35 in good health and CMV-seronegative.

This clone has just a few counts. J is TRBJ1-6 and V is TRBV19, with D unclear. Germline CDR1 reads LNHDA; CDR2 reads SQIVND (reference sequence). Trimming shortened V by 0 bases and J by 9 bases, and 12 bases separated the two germline ends. This CDR3 comprises 15 residues. The CDR3 DNA reads TGTGCCAGTAGTATAGAGCCAACGAGGAGTTCACCCCTCCACTTT. Its protein is CASSIEPTRSSPLHF.

This clone has just one count. The J gene is TRBJ2-6, the V gene TRBV9; 12 positions match TRBD1. The CDR3 runs to 21 residues. Germline values: CDR1 SGDLS, CDR2 YYNGEE. The J segment lost 0 bases and the V segment lost 2 bases, leaving 12 bases of the junction unmatched. The CDR3 reads CASSVLSGTGGAVSGANVLTF. The CDR3 DNA sequence: TGTGCCAGCAGCGTCCTATCCGGGACAGGGGGCGCGGTCTCTGGGGCCAACGTCCTGACTTTC.

The chain combines TRBV12-5 with TRBJ2-5, with TRBD1 identical over 9 bases. The ends lost 1 base at V and 5 bases at J; junction bases unmatched: 8. The CDR3 totals 16 residues. Germline values: CDR1 LGHNT, CDR2 FRNRAP. CDR3 coding DNA: TGTGCTAGTGGTTTGGACAGAGGGACAGGGCTTGAGACCCAGTACTTC. Protein: CASGLDRGTGLETQYF.

The genes are TRBV10-3 and TRBJ1-5; D unresolved. This CDR3 region has 12 residues. The germline V gene has CDR1 ENHRY and CDR2 SYGVKD. Trimming left V 6 bases short and J 7 bases short, with 10 bases between. CDR3 amino acids: CAISGERQPQHF. The CDR3 DNA follows: TGTGCCATCAGCGGGGAGCGGCAGCCCCAGCATTTT.

This clone came up once. The chain recombines TRBV2 with TRBJ1-1, with D possibly matching TRBD1 (6 bases). The germline CDR1 and CDR2 sequences are SNHLY and FYNNEI. Deletions cut 2 bases from V and 4 bases from J, with 11 bases between. The CDR3 consists of 14 residues. The CDR3: CASSENRVATEAFF. CDR3 nucleotide sequence: TGTGCCAGCAGTGAAAACAGGGTGGCCACTGAAGCTTTCTTT.

This chain uses TRBV7-2 with TRBJ2-7; no clear D gene. Per the germline V gene, CDR1 is SGHTA and CDR2 is FQGNSA. The germline V and J ends were trimmed by 6 bases and 6 bases, with 15 bases remaining between them. The CDR3 covers 13 residues. CDR3 region: CASSIPALGEQYF. The DNA for the CDR3 is TGTGCCAGCAGTATCCCCGCTCTCGGCGAGCAGTACTTC.

The chain uses TRBV7-9 and TRBJ2-7, with D perhaps TRBD1 (6 bases). Trimming took 2 bases from V and 2 from J, leaving 10 bases between them. CDR1 and CDR2 from the germline V gene are SEHNR and FQNEAQ (reference sequence). CDR3 length equals 14 residues. The CDR3 loop reads CASSLNQGPYEQYF. Here the CDR3 DNA reads TGTGCCAGCAGCTTAAACCAGGGGCCCTACGAGCAGTACTTC.

This clone was detected once. The chain has TRBV4-1 and TRBJ1-1, with 7 bases that match TRBD1. The CDR3 is 14 amino acids. The ends lost 6 bases at V and 5 bases at J; junction bases unmatched: 9. CDR1 and CDR2 from the germline V gene are MGHRA and YSYEKL. In DNA form, the CDR3 reads TGCGCCAGCAGACAACAGCCAGGGGGGACTGAAGCTTTCTTT. Protein product: CASRQQPGGTEAFF.

The chain uses TRBV4-1 and TRBJ2-7; 8 bases are shared with TRBD1. In germline, CDR1 is MGHRA, CDR2 YSYEKL. V was clipped by 3 bases and J by 0 bases; unmatched bases: 10. The CDR3 has 17 residues. CDR3 in DNA: TGCGCCAGCAGCCAGGCACCGGGACAGGCCTACTCCTACGAGCAGTACGTC. It specifies CASSQAPGQAYSYEQYV.

The V call is TRBV5-1, the J call TRBJ1-5, with a tentative D call TRBD1 (6 bases). This CDR3 spans 16 amino acids. The V end lost 4 bases, the J end lost 2 bases, and 16 bases lay between the germline ends. Looked up from germline, CDR1 is SGHRS and CDR2 is YFSETQ. CDR3 in amino acids: CASSALGGQGNQPQHF. The CDR3 DNA reads TGCGCCAGCAGCGCCTTGGGGGGGCAAGGCAATCAGCCCCAGCATTTT.

J is TRBJ2-7 and V is TRBV4-1; TRBD1 is a possible D gene (6 bases). CDR1 and CDR2 (germline): MGHRA, YSYEKL. CDR3 size: 15 residues. Trimming pared 0 bases from V and 0 bases from J, leaving 9 bases between. The CDR3 spells CASSQEDRSSYEQYF. DNA of the CDR3: TGCGCCAGCAGCCAAGAAGACAGGAGCTCCTACGAGCAGTACTTC.

This chain links TRBV11-2 with TRBJ2-3; 7 nucleotides align to TRBD2. This CDR3 comprises 18 residues. Germline CDR1 reads SGHAT; CDR2 reads FQNNGV. The trim removed 5 bases at V and 1 base at J, leaving 15 bases unmatched. CDR3 sequence: CASSGGGGRWGGTDTQYF. The CDR3 region has the DNA TGTGCCAGCAGCGGGGGTGGCGGGAGATGGGGAGGCACAGATACGCAGTATTTT.

The V call is TRBV7-9, the J call TRBJ1-2, with 9 bases lining up with TRBD1. From germline, CDR1 is SEHNR and CDR2 FQNEAQ (reference sequence). The CDR3 sequence is 13 residues long. V lost 1 base and J lost 8; bases outside the gene matches: 2. DNA of the CDR3: TGTGCCAGCAGCTTAGGGGACAGGGACGGCTACACCTTC. This gives the protein CASSLGDRDGYTF.

This chain uses TRBV6-5 with TRBJ1-2, with 8 bases aligning to TRBD1. V shed 7 bases, J shed 8 bases, and the junction held 6 bases outside the gene matches. The CDR3 has 12 amino acids. Germline assignment: CDR1 MNHEY and CDR2 SVGAGI. The CDR3 DNA sequence: TGTGCCAGCACCACGGACAGGGACGGCTACACCTTC. Translating gives CASTTDRDGYTF.

The rearrangement links TRBV6-5 to TRBJ2-5; 8 positions match TRBD2. The CDR3 loop spans 15 amino acids. Germline values: CDR1 MNHEY, CDR2 SVGAGI. Trimming cost V 3 bases and J 1 base; bases outside gene matches: 4. CDR3 coding DNA: TGTGCCAGCAGTTATTACAGCGGGGGCCAAGAGACCCAGTACTTC. Its translation is CASSYYSGGQETQYF.

The genes are TRBV28 and TRBJ1-3, with 9 bases matching TRBD1. This CDR3 is 16 amino acids long. V shed 6 bases and J 3 bases; nucleotides not matched to a gene: 9. Germline values: CDR1 MDHEN, CDR2 SYDVKM. CDR3: CASSTPRTGDGNTIYF. The CDR3 nucleotides are TGTGCCAGCAGCACTCCCCGGACAGGGGATGGAAACACCATATATTTT.

CDR3 sequence: CASSRGGFNEKLFF. In DNA form, the CDR3 reads TGTGCCAGCTCCCGGGGGGGATTTAATGAAAAACTGTTTTTT. The chain recombines TRBV28 with TRBJ1-4, with D perhaps matching TRBD1 (5 bases). Per germline, CDR1 MDHEN and CDR2 SYDVKM. The V and J ends lost 8 bases and 4 bases respectively, with 14 bases between them. There are 14 residues in the CDR3. Together with reference TRBV28 and TRBJ1-4, the CDR3 gives the full variable domain: DVKVTQSSRYLVKRTGEKVFLECVQDMDHENMFWYRQDPGLGLRLIYFSYDVKMKEKGDIPEGYSVSREKKERFSLILESASTNQTSMYLCASSRGGFNEKLFFGSGTQLSVL.

This chain links TRBV7-6 with TRBJ1-2; possible D gene TRBD1, 6 bases. Looked up from germline, CDR1 is SGHVS and CDR2 is FNYEAQ. The germline V and J ends were trimmed by 1 base and 3 bases, with 12 bases remaining between them. The CDR3 is 15 residues long. CDR3 DNA: TGTGCCAGCAGCTTAGACCCCACAGGGTACTATGGCTACACCTTC. Its translation is CASSLDPTGYYGYTF.

The rearrangement links TRBV6-1 to TRBJ1-3; D is unclear. Germline CDR1 and CDR2: MNHNS and SASEGT. The V gene lost 0 bases and the J gene lost 0 bases, with 12 bases spanning the gap. The CDR3 is 17 residues long. The CDR3 DNA reads TGTGCCAGCAGTGAAGCGATTCAGGCCTTCTCTGGAAACACCATATATTTT. This gives the protein CASSEAIQAFSGNTIYF.

V is TRBV2 and J is TRBJ2-3, with D possibly TRBD2 on 6 matching bases. Germline assignment: CDR1 SNHLY and CDR2 FYNNEI. The CDR3 length is 16 residues. V lost 2 bases, J lost 5 bases, and 17 bases lay in between. CDR3 protein: CASSERLGGDGDTQYF. The CDR3 nucleotides read TGTGCCAGCAGTGAAAGGTTAGGCGGGGATGGAGATACGCAGTATTTT.

The V and J genes are TRBV7-9 and TRBJ1-3; D possibly corresponds to TRBD1 (6 bases). V was clipped by 8 bases and J by 4 bases, with 15 bases between them. This CDR3 spans 14 amino acids. Germline CDR1 SEHNR, CDR2 FQNEAQ (reference sequence). DNA for the CDR3: TGTGCCAGCGGGGGCCAGGGGACAGGAAACACCATATATTTT. This sequence encodes CASGGQGTGNTIYF.

V and J are TRBV6-1 and TRBJ1-2; D perhaps matches TRBD1 (6 bases). This CDR3 is built from 13 residues. Germline assignment: CDR1 MNHNS and CDR2 SASEGT. The germline V and J ends were trimmed by 6 bases and 4 bases, with 12 bases remaining between them. The CDR3 DNA reads TGTGCCAGCAGGGGGGGGGCCGGCTATGGCTACACCTTC. Amino acids: CASRGGAGYGYTF.

CDR3 residues: CASSRTSPTDTQYF. The DNA of the CDR3 is TGTGCCAGCAGTAGGACTAGCCCCACAGATACGCAGTATTTT. The chain is built from TRBV6-1 and TRBJ2-3, with 8 bases lining up with TRBD2. V trimming: 5 bases; J trimming: 2 bases; junction bases outside the gene matches: 3. The length of the CDR3 is 14 residues. CDR1 is MNHNS, CDR2 SASEGT, per germline.

This clone was observed once. This chain connects TRBV7-2 to TRBJ1-4; 10 nucleotides align to TRBD1. CDR1 SGHTA and CDR2 FQGNSA come from the germline V gene. V shed 5 bases and J 10 bases; nucleotides not matched to a gene: 4. The CDR3 consists of 13 residues. The CDR3 DNA follows: TGTGCCAGCAGCACCCGGGACAGGGGAAAACTGTTTTTT. Translating it yields CASSTRDRGKLFF.

This chain joins TRBV6-1 and TRBJ2-7; a weak D match, TRBD2 (5 bases). The CDR3 contains 13 residues. Germline V gene data show CDR1 as MNHNS and CDR2 as SASEGT. Between the trimmed V and J ends, which lost 1 base and 6 bases, there was a span of 10 bases. The CDR3 coding sequence is TGTGCCAGCAGTGAAGGTCAGCGGCTCGAGCAGTACGTC. Protein: CASSEGQRLEQYV.

This chain links TRBV28 with TRBJ1-3; tentative D call: TRBD1 (5 bases). Germline values: CDR1 MDHEN, CDR2 SYDVKM. Trimming left V 5 bases short and J 2 bases short, with 10 bases between. The CDR3 has 14 residues. The CDR3 nucleotides read TGTGCCAGCAGTCCCGGACAACCTGGAAACACCATATATTTT. Protein: CASSPGQPGNTIYF.

The J gene is TRBJ1-1, the V gene TRBV27; a possible D gene is TRBD1 (5 bases). The CDR3 has 13 amino acids. The germline V and J ends were trimmed by 4 bases and 4 bases, with 10 bases remaining between them. The germline V gene encodes CDR1 MNHEY and CDR2 SMNVEV (reference sequence). CDR3 loop: CASSWRGSTEAFF. In DNA, the CDR3 is TGTGCCAGCAGTTGGCGGGGGAGCACTGAAGCTTTCTTT.

CDR3 protein: CASSLSGQLYEQYF. In DNA form, the CDR3 reads TGTGCCAGCAGTTTGTCGGGACAGCTTTACGAGCAGTACTTC. This chain links TRBV28 with TRBJ2-7; 7 bases align to TRBD1. This CDR3 is 14 amino acids long. V was clipped by 3 bases and J by 4 bases; unmatched bases: 6. Per germline, CDR1 MDHEN and CDR2 SYDVKM.

The chain uses TRBV5-1 and TRBJ1-3; 9 bases align to TRBD1. The CDR3 covers 18 residues. V lost 0 bases, J lost 2 bases, and 9 bases stayed unmatched. CDR1 is SGHRS, CDR2 YFSETQ, per germline. The CDR3 region is CASSLGYRDRVAGNTIYF. CDR3 DNA: TGCGCCAGCAGCTTGGGCTACCGGGACAGGGTCGCTGGAAACACCATATATTTT.

The rearrangement joins TRBV18 to TRBJ1-1, with a tentative D call TRBD1 (5 bases). V lost 3 bases and J lost 4, with 9 bases in between. This CDR3 has 13 amino acids. CDR1 and CDR2 (germline): KGHSH, LQKENI. The CDR3 protein is CASSPGDFTEAFF. The CDR3 DNA is TGTGCCAGCTCACCCGGGGACTTCACTGAAGCTTTCTTT.

The chain recombines TRBV29-1 with TRBJ1-2, with D uncertain. The CDR3 is 13 residues long. The V gene's germline CDR1 is SQVTM and CDR2 ANQGSEA. The ends were cut back, 3 bases at V and 2 bases at J, with 10 bases in the middle. CDR3 loop: CSVERHKNYGYTF. Here the CDR3 DNA reads TGCAGCGTTGAGAGACACAAAAACTATGGCTACACCTTC.

This clone appeared a few times. The rearrangement joins TRBV7-9 to TRBJ1-2; possibly TRBD1 for D (5 bases). Germline V lookup: CDR1 SEHNR, CDR2 FQNEAQ (reference sequence). The CDR3 consists of 16 residues. The V end lost 5 bases, the J end lost 4 bases, and 20 bases lay between the germline ends. The CDR3 here is CASSRGTEFAGYGYTF. CDR3 in DNA: TGTGCCAGCAGCCGGGGGACGGAATTCGCGGGCTATGGCTACACCTTC.